This is a list of T cell receptor beta chains from one sample in a study of shared clonotypes between healthy human individuals. Produced via immunoSEQ multiplex PCR; TCRdb's table is partial and in-frame only. The top ten clones hold roughly 1.2% of a sample with some 1,400,000 clones, around 97% of them seen once. Sequences were obtained from naive CD4+ T cells sorted from blood. These receptors were obtained from a man aged 25 to 40 in good health. CDR3s include the opening cysteine and the closing phenylalanine or tryptophan. Each record gives: V gene, J gene, D gene, clone size, CDR3 protein, CDR3 DNA. A D gene is named only where the DNA matches it firmly. Clone size is stated in some rows and not others, as once, few, many or a class when expanded.

TRBV6-1	TRBJ1-5	NA	NA	CASRVSLNQPQHF	TGTGCCAGCAGAGTTAGCTTAAATCAGCCCCAGCATTTT
TRBV4-3	TRBJ2-2	TRBD1	NA	CASGQVSRTGELFF	TGCGCCAGCGGACAGGTGTCTAGGACCGGGGAGCTGTTTTTT
TRBV19	TRBJ2-7	NA	NA	CASSTFAGSNYEQYF	TGTGCCAGTAGTACCTTCGCGGGGTCAAACTACGAGCAGTACTTC
TRBV7-9	TRBJ1-4	TRBD1	NA	CASSERGTAHEKLFF	TGTGCCAGCAGCGAGCGAGGGACAGCCCATGAAAAACTGTTTTTT
TRBV15	TRBJ2-2	TRBD2	many	CATSRGLAGNYAGELFF	TGTGCCACCAGCAGAGGCCTAGCGGGAAATTATGCCGGGGAGCTGTTTTTT
TRBV19	TRBJ2-7	NA	NA	CASSIGYPYEQYF	TGTGCCAGTAGTATCGGGTACCCCTACGAGCAGTACTTC
TRBV19	TRBJ2-7	TRBD1	NA	CASSIVTGASYEQYF	TGTGCCAGTAGTATAGTAACAGGGGCTTCCTACGAGCAGTACTTC
TRBV5-6	TRBJ1-1	NA	NA	CASSLPGQEGSEAFF	TGTGCCAGCAGCTTACCGGGCCAAGAAGGCTCTGAAGCTTTCTTT
TRBV14	TRBJ2-3	NA	NA	CASSQAEDWRTDTQYF	TGTGCCAGCAGCCAAGCTGAGGATTGGAGGACAGATACGCAGTATTTT
TRBV5-4	TRBJ1-2	NA	few	CASSLGAGYTF	TGTGCCAGCAGCCTGGGGGCGGGCTACACCTTC
TRBV6-1	TRBJ2-3	TRBD2	NA	CASSVALAGNTDTQYF	TGTGCCAGCAGTGTTGCACTAGCGGGGAACACAGATACGCAGTATTTT
TRBV6-1	TRBJ1-1	NA	NA	CATQNIGNTEAFF	TGTGCCACGCAGAACATAGGAAACACTGAAGCTTTCTTT
TRBV27	TRBJ2-4	NA	NA	CASSLKGKGKNIQYF	TGTGCCAGCAGTTTAAAGGGGAAGGGCAAAAACATTCAGTACTTC
TRBV7-2	TRBJ1-4	NA	NA	CASSLRQTATNEKLFF	TGTGCCAGCAGCTTAAGGCAGACTGCAACTAATGAAAAACTGTTTTTT
TRBV6-1	TRBJ2-4	NA	NA	CASIRMVGAPSIQYF	TGTGCCAGCATCCGAATGGTGGGGGCGCCCAGCATTCAGTACTTC